The 10 T cell receptor beta chains reported below all come from one sample, sequenced in a study of spatial heterogeneity in lung cancer. The time point: blood at routine non-recurrence follow-up after resection. Whole RNA came from tumor, nontumor lung or frozen PBMC and was sequenced without being sorted. TCRdb reanalysed the 5' RACE reads using MiXCR and keeps one entry per CDR3 protein. This table holds 95,000 to 130,000 distinct CDR3 sequences, more than 9% found once. This material consisted of PBMCs, taken at follow-up. Receptors were obtained from a male donor with early-stage non-small cell lung cancer.

This clonotype was picked up many times. The rearrangement joins TRBV6-5 to TRBJ2-3; 7 nucleotides align to TRBD1. CDR1 is MNHEY, CDR2 SVGAGI, per germline. CDR3 length: 18 residues. The V segment lost 8 bases and the J segment 1 base; nucleotides outside the gene matches: 18. The CDR3 nucleotides are TGTGCCAGCGCCAGACCCAGGGGGTTAGACCAACGCACAGATACGCAGTATTTT. Its protein product is CASARPRGLDQRTDTQYF.

The DNA for the CDR3 is TGTGCCATCAGCGACTTTGCAAAGGGCTCAGATACGCAGTATTTT. Encoded protein: CAISDFAKGSDTQYF. V usage is TRBV10-3 and J usage is TRBJ2-3; unclear D gene. The CDR3 has 15 amino acids. Germline CDR1 reads ENHRY; CDR2 reads SYGVKD. Trimming removed 6 bases from V and 4 bases from J, with 17 bases in between.

The gene calls are TRBV10-2 and TRBJ1-2; 8 nucleotides line up with TRBD1. CDR1 WSHSY and CDR2 SAAADI come from the germline V gene. The V and J ends lost 0 bases and 6 bases, in that order; junction bases with no gene match: 15. The CDR3 is made up of 18 amino acids. The CDR3 nucleotides read TGCGCCAGCAGTGAGTCTGGGCAGGGGGCGTCCAGGGGAAATGGCTACACCTTC. Amino acid sequence: CASSESGQGASRGNGYTF.

This clonotype was seen at least ten times. The V and J genes are TRBV29-1 and TRBJ1-1; D ambiguous. The CDR3 is 13 amino acids. CDR1 and CDR2 (germline): SQVTM, ANQGSEA. Written as DNA, the CDR3 is TGCACCCTGACTAAGGGAGGGAGCACTGAAGCTTTCTTT. This encodes CTLTKGGSTEAFF. The full variable domain, completed using reference TRBV29-1 and TRBJ1-1, is SAVISQKPSRDICQRGTSLTIQCQVDSQVTMMFWYRQQPGQSLTLIATANQGSEATYESGFVIDKFPISRPNLTFSTLTVSNMSPEDSSIYLCTLTKGGSTEAFFGQGTRLTVV.

This clonotype appeared a few times. The chain has TRBV5-1 and TRBJ1-6; 12 bases line up with TRBD1. The length of the CDR3 is 17 residues. V shed 7 bases, J shed 4 bases, and the junction held 9 bases outside the gene matches. Germline values: CDR1 SGHRS, CDR2 YFSETQ. The CDR3 loop reads CASRDRGLQNYNSPLHF. The CDR3 DNA follows: TGCGCCAGCCGGGACAGGGGGCTTCAGAATTATAATTCACCCCTCCACTTT. Based on the CDR3 plus reference TRBV5-1 and TRBJ1-6, the full variable domain is KAGVTQTPRYLIKTRGQQVTLSCSPISGHRSVSWYQQTPGQGLQFLFEYFSETQRNKGNFPGRFSGRQFSNSRSEMNVSTLELGDSALYLCASRDRGLQNYNSPLHFGNGTRLTVT.

This clonotype was observed a few times. The gene calls are TRBV7-2 and TRBJ1-2; a possible D gene is TRBD1 (6 bases). In germline, CDR1 is SGHTA, CDR2 FQGNSA. The CDR3 spans 14 residues. V was trimmed by 3 bases and J by 6 bases, leaving 14 bases between them. The CDR3 is CASSFQQGGNGYTF. The DNA of the CDR3 is TGTGCCAGCAGCTTTCAACAGGGTGGCAATGGCTACACCTTC. The whole variable domain, filled in from reference TRBV7-2 and TRBJ1-2, reads GAGVSQSPSNKVTEKGKDVELRCDPISGHTALYWYRQSLGQGLEFLIYFQGNSAPDKSGLPSDRFSAERTGGSVSTLTIQRTQQEDSAVYLCASSFQQGGNGYTFGSGTRLTVV.

Turning to this clonotype: A much larger clonotype is one base distant, so this may be a read error. V is TRBV24-1 and J is TRBJ1-2; D call uncertain. From germline, CDR1 is KGHDR and CDR2 SFDVKD. The CDR3 covers 14 residues. Between the trimmed V and J ends, which lost 5 bases and 2 bases, there was a span of 11 bases. CDR3 loop: CATSAPPTNYGYTF. CDR3 bases: TGTGCCACCAGTGCCCCCCCAACAAACTATGGCTACACCTTC.

This clonotype turned up a few times. This sequence joins TRBV7-2 and TRBJ2-3; TRBD2 might be the D (6 bases). V lost 4 bases, J lost 14 bases, and 16 bases lay in between. Germline V gene sequence: CDR1 SGHTA, CDR2 FQGNSA. The CDR3 length is 12 residues. CDR3 in amino acids: CASSSWDSARYF. DNA of the CDR3: TGTGCCAGCAGCTCCTGGGACTCCGCTCGGTATTTT.

This clonotype was seen many times. The chain joins TRBV6-5 to TRBJ1-6; no reliable D call. This CDR3 is built from 14 residues. Germline V gene lookup returns CDR1 MNHEY and CDR2 SVGAGI. Trimming stripped 2 bases from V and 13 bases from J, with 15 bases between. CDR3 sequence (DNA): TGTGCCAGCAGTTACCTGAGAGAAGGATGGCCCCTCCACTTT. Its protein product is CASSYLREGWPLHF.

In its sample, this clonotype was seen a few times. This sequence joins TRBV6-1 and TRBJ1-5, with unresolved D. The CDR3 is 14 residues long. Deletions cut 2 bases from V and 1 base from J, with 6 bases between. CDR1 is MNHNS and CDR2 is SASEGT in the germline V gene. For the CDR3, the DNA is TGTGCCAGCAGTGAAAGCTCAAGCAATCAGCCCCAGCATTTT. This sequence encodes CASSESSSNQPQHF.